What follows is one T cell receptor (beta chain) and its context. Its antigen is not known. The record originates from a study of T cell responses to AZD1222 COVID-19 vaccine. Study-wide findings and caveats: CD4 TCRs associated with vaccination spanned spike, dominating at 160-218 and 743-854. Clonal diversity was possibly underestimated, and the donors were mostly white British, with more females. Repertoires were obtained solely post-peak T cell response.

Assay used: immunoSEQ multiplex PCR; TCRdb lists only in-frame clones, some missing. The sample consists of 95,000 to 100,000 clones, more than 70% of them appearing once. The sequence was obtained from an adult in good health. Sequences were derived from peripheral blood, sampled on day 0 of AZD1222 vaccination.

In DNA form, the CDR3 reads TGTGCCAGCAGCCAAGAGGGGGAGGGGTACTACAATGAGCAGTTCTTC. It is translated as CASSQEGEGYYNEQFF. V gene TRBV3-1 (or the pseudogene TRBV3-2) combines with J gene TRBJ2-1; 7 bases agree with TRBD2. The CDR3 totals 16 residues. V lost 0 bases and J lost 3; bases outside the gene matches: 5. CDR1 is LGHDT and CDR2 is YNNKEL in the germline V gene (reference sequence).